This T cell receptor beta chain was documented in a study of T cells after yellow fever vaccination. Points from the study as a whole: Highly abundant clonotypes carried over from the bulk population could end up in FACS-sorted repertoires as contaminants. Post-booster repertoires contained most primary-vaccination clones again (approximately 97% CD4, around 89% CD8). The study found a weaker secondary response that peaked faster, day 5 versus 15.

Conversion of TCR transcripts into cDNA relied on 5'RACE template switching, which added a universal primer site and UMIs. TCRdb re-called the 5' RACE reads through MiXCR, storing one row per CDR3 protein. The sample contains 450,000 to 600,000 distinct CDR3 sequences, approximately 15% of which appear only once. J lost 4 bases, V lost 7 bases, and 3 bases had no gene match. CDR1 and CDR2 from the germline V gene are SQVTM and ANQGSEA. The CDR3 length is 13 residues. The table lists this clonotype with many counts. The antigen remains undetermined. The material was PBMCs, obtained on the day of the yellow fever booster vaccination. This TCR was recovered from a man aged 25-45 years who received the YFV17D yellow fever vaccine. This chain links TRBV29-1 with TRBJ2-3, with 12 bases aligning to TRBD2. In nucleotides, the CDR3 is TGCAGCGCTAGCGGGAGGGCGTCAGATACGCAGTATTTT. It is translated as CSASGRASDTQYF.